This T cell receptor beta chain was captured by sequencing in a study of blood T cells in healthy people across ages. Together with a sample-barcoded 5' primer, a J-beta primer mix was included in a second PCR lasting about 7 to 12 cycles. One entry per CDR3 protein, called by TCRdb with MiXCR from the 5' RACE reads. The data contain 1.2 million to 1.5 million distinct CDR3 sequences, 45% to 70% of them singletons. Findings of the study overall: The recorded TCR beta diversity per million T cells decreased in a roughly linear manner with age. Leaving the PBMCs unsorted stopped any conclusive comparison of naive versus antigen-experienced cells. Fewer expanded clones and more diversity marked long-lived versus aged donors.

The V gene's germline CDR1 is SEHNR and CDR2 FQNEAQ (reference sequence). The CDR3 extends over 13 amino acids. This clonotype was seen a handful of times. As yet, its antigen is unknown. The junction differs from germline at one of its ends, possibly a read error. Specimen: blood. The V and J genes are TRBV7-9 and TRBJ1-2, with D possibly matching TRBD1 (5 bases). This TCR was sampled from a man aged 18 to 30 in good health. CDR3: CARSPDSSYGYTF. CDR3 bases: TGTGCCCGCAGTCCCGACAGCTCCTATGGCTACACCTTC.